The rows below give T cell receptor beta chains drawn from one sample of a study of neurological immune-mediated disorders. TCRdb reprocessed the 5' RACE reads via MiXCR and lists one record per CDR3 protein. This table has over 50,000 distinct CDR3 sequences, roughly 5.6% appearing once. Sequenced input: PBMCs. The receptors come from a human donor with multiple sclerosis. The donor label of this sample is uncertain. The CDR3 runs from the conserved cysteine through the conserved F or W. A D gene is named only where the DNA matches it firmly. A clone size is listed for some rows: how often the clone was seen (once, few, many), or a class if it is expanded.

size | length | J | V | D | CDR3 | DNA
many | 14 | TRBJ2-7 | TRBV29-1 | TRBD2 | CSVEEGAGLSEQYF | TGCAGCGTTGAAGAAGGAGCGGGGTTGTCCGAGCAGTACTTC
many | 16 | TRBJ1-2 | TRBV20-1 | . | CSARVTDNLARSGYTF | TGCAGTGCTAGAGTTACCGACAACCTAGCCAGATCTGGCTACACCTTC
many | 14 | TRBJ2-7 | TRBV20-1 | TRBD2 | CSARVVSGGYEQYF | TGCAGTGCTAGAGTCGTTAGCGGGGGCTACGAGCAGTACTTC
many | 13 | TRBJ1-1 | TRBV6-4 | . | CASSEHDSTEAFF | TGTGCCAGCAGTGAACACGACAGTACTGAAGCTTTCTTT
few | 13 | TRBJ1-3 | TRBV20-1 | . | CSASQGVGNTIYF | TGCAGTGCTAGTCAGGGAGTTGGAAACACCATATATTTT
many | 15 | TRBJ1-5 | TRBV5-1 | . | CASSSTGSGNQPQHF | TGCGCCAGCAGCTCTACAGGGTCGGGCAATCAGCCCCAGCATTTT
many | 13 | TRBJ2-1 | TRBV20-1 | . | CSARQSSYNEQFF | TGCAGTGCTAGACAGAGCTCCTACAATGAGCAGTTCTTC
many | 15 | TRBJ2-7 | TRBV5-1 | . | CASSLEWGGGYEQYF | TGCGCCAGCAGCTTGGAGTGGGGTGGAGGCTACGAGCAGTACTTC
many | 15 | TRBJ2-7 | TRBV7-2 | TRBD2 | CASSSTSGRIYEQYF | TGTGCCAGCAGCTCCACTAGCGGGCGGATCTACGAGCAGTACTTC
. | 13 | TRBJ1-2 | TRBV2 | . | CASSDMGREGYTF | TGTGCCAGCAGTGACATGGGGCGCGAAGGCTACACCTTC
many | 16 | TRBJ1-2 | TRBV20-1 | . | CSASSWTISGSYGYTF | TGCAGTGCTAGTTCGTGGACAATCTCAGGGAGCTATGGCTACACCTTC
many | 14 | TRBJ2-7 | TRBV20-1 | TRBD1 | CSVQGARSSYEQYF | TGCAGTGTTCAGGGGGCCCGGAGCTCCTACGAGCAGTACTTC
many | 16 | TRBJ2-5 | TRBV5-1 | TRBD1 | CASSSPGTEIRETQYF | TGCGCCAGCAGCTCACCCGGGACAGAGATCCGGGAGACCCAGTACTTC
many | 13 | TRBJ2-2 | TRBV5-1 | . | CASSPQDTGELFF | TGCGCCAGCAGCCCGCAAGACACCGGGGAGCTGTTTTTT
many | 13 | TRBJ2-3 | TRBV7-9 | TRBD1 | CASSFEGASTQYF | TGTGCCAGCAGCTTCGAGGGGGCGTCTACGCAGTATTTT
many | 17 | TRBJ1-3 | TRBV12-3/TRBV12-4 | . | CASGQIRGPGVAHTIYF | TGTGCCAGCGGCCAAATCAGGGGCCCGGGGGTGGCACACACCATATATTTT
many | 16 | TRBJ1-5 | TRBV20-1 | TRBD1 | CSAGSLGQANNQPQHF | TGCAGTGCTGGGTCCCTAGGACAGGCGAACAATCAGCCCCAGCATTTT
many | 15 | TRBJ2-3 | TRBV6-6 | . | CASAGHPRSTDTQYF | TGTGCCAGCGCGGGACACCCAAGGAGCACAGATACGCAGTATTTT
many | 14 | TRBJ2-2 | TRBV10-2 | . | CASNRERNTGELFF | TGCGCCAGCAATAGAGAAAGGAACACCGGGGAGCTGTTTTTT
many | 13 | TRBJ1-2 | TRBV29-1 | . | CSVVQTLNYGYTF | TGCAGCGTTGTACAAACTCTAAACTATGGCTACACCTTC
many | 15 | TRBJ2-7 | TRBV7-8 | TRBD2 | CASSLVSGGRVGQYF | TGTGCCAGCAGCTTAGTCTCGGGGGGTCGGGTGGGGCAGTACTTC
many | 15 | TRBJ2-7 | TRBV20-1 | . | CSALRGDSSSYEQYF | TGCAGTGCCCTAAGGGGGGATTCGAGCTCCTACGAGCAGTACTTC
many | 16 | TRBJ2-7 | TRBV7-9 | . | CASSQAPSVSSYEQYF | TGTGCCAGCAGCCAGGCTCCTAGCGTCTCGTCCTACGAGCAGTACTTC
few | 16 | TRBJ1-1 | TRBV5-1 | TRBD1 | CASSPTPTGLGTEAFF | TGCGCCAGCAGCCCCACCCCGACAGGGTTGGGCACTGAAGCTTTCTTT
few | 12 | TRBJ1-3 | TRBV29-1 | . | CSVARGGNTIYF | TGCAGCGTTGCCAGGGGAGGAAACACCATATATTTT
many | 14 | TRBJ1-1 | TRBV25-1 | . | CASSSPFGRTEAFF | TGTGCCAGCAGTTCTCCATTCGGGCGCACTGAAGCTTTCTTT
many | 17 | TRBJ1-1 | TRBV15 | . | CATSRDRGTAGNTEAFF | TGTGCCACCAGCAGAGATCGGGGGACGGCGGGGAACACTGAAGCTTTCTTT
many | 20 | TRBJ2-1 | TRBV7-8 | TRBD2 | CASTSAASGGARFLNNEQFF | TGTGCCAGCACCTCCGCGGCTAGCGGGGGGGCCCGATTCCTGAACAATGAGCAGTTCTTC
many | 15 | TRBJ2-1 | TRBV5-6 | TRBD2 | CASSLGLAGGGEQFF | TGTGCCAGCAGCTTGGGGCTAGCGGGGGGTGGGGAGCAGTTCTTC
many | 24 | TRBJ2-3 | TRBV20-1 | TRBD2 | CSAREFLSRTGTSRLGDPTDTQYF | TGCAGTGCTAGAGAATTTCTTAGCCGTACCGGGACTAGCCGATTGGGGGATCCCACAGATACGCAGTATTTT
. | 14 | TRBJ2-7 | TRBV18 | . | CASSPTQGDYEQYF | TGTGCCAGCTCACCGACACAGGGCGACTACGAGCAGTACTTC
many | 12 | TRBJ2-1 | TRBV7-3 | . | CASSLGGGEQFF | TGTGCCAGCAGCTTAGGGGGAGGCGAGCAGTTCTTC
. | 15 | TRBJ1-1 | TRBV14 | . | CASSQDRGVWTEAFF | TGTGCCAGCAGCCAAGATAGGGGGGTCTGGACTGAAGCTTTCTTT
many | 13 | TRBJ1-6 | TRBV12-3/TRBV12-4 | TRBD1 | CARLTGANSPLHF | TGTGCCAGACTGACAGGGGCTAATTCACCCCTCCACTTT
many | 14 | TRBJ2-1 | TRBV20-1 | . | CSASRASSYNEQFF | TGCAGTGCTAGTAGAGCGAGCTCCTACAATGAGCAGTTCTTC
. | 16 | TRBJ2-1 | TRBV11-3 | TRBD1 | CASSTVRDRAYNEQFF | TGTGCCAGCAGCACAGTACGGGACAGGGCCTACAATGAGCAGTTCTTC
many | 14 | TRBJ2-7 | TRBV5-5 | . | CASSLPGTSYEQYF | TGTGCCAGCAGCTTGCCAGGGACCTCCTACGAGCAGTACTTC
many | 15 | TRBJ1-1 | TRBV20-1 | . | CSARDFTTMNTEAFF | TGCAGTGCTAGAGACTTCACAACCATGAACACTGAAGCTTTCTTT
many | 14 | TRBJ2-3 | TRBV10-3 | . | CAIRNQGREDTQYF | TGTGCCATCAGGAACCAGGGCCGAGAGGATACGCAGTATTTT
many | 13 | TRBJ1-2 | TRBV20-1 | TRBD1 | CSSRSGTAGGYTF | TGCAGTTCCCGTTCCGGGACAGCGGGTGGCTACACCTTC
many | 16 | TRBJ1-5 | TRBV7-2 | . | CASSLTLTGPQGPQHF | TGTGCCAGCAGCTTAACCCTGACGGGGCCCCAAGGGCCCCAGCATTTT
many | 17 | TRBJ1-1 | TRBV20-1 | TRBD1 | CSAKGDRGGSLSTEAFF | TGCAGTGCTAAGGGTGACAGGGGCGGTAGCTTAAGCACTGAAGCTTTCTTT
many | 15 | TRBJ2-7 | TRBV20-1 | TRBD1 | CSAQPLDRRLYEQYF | TGCAGTGCCCAGCCCCTGGACAGGCGTCTCTACGAGCAGTACTTC
many | 16 | TRBJ2-7 | TRBV5-1 | TRBD2 | CASSSISGVLSYEQYF | TGCGCCAGCAGCTCCATTAGCGGGGTCCTCTCCTACGAGCAGTACTTC
many | 15 | TRBJ2-7 | TRBV10-3 | . | CAISEGAGFSYEQYF | TGTGCCATCAGTGAGGGTGCAGGGTTTAGCTACGAGCAGTACTTC
many | 14 | TRBJ1-2 | TRBV5-1 | . | CASSPSPANYGYTF | TGCGCCAGCAGTCCCAGCCCAGCTAACTATGGCTACACCTTC
many | 16 | TRBJ2-3 | TRBV14 | TRBD1 | CASSQETGGLTDTQYF | TGTGCCAGCAGCCAGGAAACAGGGGGCTTGACAGATACGCAGTATTTT